This TCR beta chain was identified in a study of kidney transplant recipient with SARS-CoV-2 infection. The V gene lost 5 bases and the J gene lost 4 bases, with 23 bases spanning the gap. The CDR3 is made up of 17 amino acids. Germline V CDR1 and CDR2: SGHVS, FQNEAQ. In this sample, this clonotype turned up many times. TCRdb reanalysed the reads using MiXCR and keeps one entry per CDR3 protein. This table holds approximately 240,000 distinct CDR3 sequences, 29% found once. This sequence joins TRBV7-8 and TRBJ1-2, with D unresolved. The clonotype was recovered from a male patient in his thirties who had COVID-19 and was a kidney transplant recipient. Among the T cells, some may be from the graft donor. The sequenced sample was a blood sample, obtained at baseline and on day 111 from a kidney transplant recipient. CDR3 nucleotides: TGTGCCAGCAGCGTCCTGCTGTTTACCCGAAAGACCTATGGCTACACCTTC. Protein product: CASSVLLFTRKTYGYTF.